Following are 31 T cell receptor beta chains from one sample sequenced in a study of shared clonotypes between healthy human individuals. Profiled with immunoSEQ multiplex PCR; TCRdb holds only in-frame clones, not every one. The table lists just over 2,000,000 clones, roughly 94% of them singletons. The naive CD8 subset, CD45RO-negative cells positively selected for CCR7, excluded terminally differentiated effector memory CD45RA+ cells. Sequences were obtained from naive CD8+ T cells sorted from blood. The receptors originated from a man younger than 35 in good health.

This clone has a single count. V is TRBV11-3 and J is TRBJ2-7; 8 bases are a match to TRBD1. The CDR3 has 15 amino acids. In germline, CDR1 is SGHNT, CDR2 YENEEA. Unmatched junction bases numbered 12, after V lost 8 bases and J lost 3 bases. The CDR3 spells CASSSGRGPYYEQYF. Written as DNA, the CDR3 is TGTGCCAGCTCCTCGGGCAGGGGGCCCTACTACGAGCAGTACTTC.

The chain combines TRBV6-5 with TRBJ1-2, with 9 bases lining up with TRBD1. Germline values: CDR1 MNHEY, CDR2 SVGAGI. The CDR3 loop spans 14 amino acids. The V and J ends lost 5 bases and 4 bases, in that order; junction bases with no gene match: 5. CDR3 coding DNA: TGTGCCAGCAGTACAGGGGGCGAGAGCTATGGCTACACCTTC. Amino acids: CASSTGGESYGYTF.

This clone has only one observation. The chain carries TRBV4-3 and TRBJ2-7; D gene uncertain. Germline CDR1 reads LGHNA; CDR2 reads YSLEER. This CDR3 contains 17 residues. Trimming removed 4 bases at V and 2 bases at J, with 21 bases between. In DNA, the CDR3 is TGCGCCAGCAGCCTACGCTATCCGGTGGGCAGTGCCTACGAGCAGTACTTC. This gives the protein CASSLRYPVGSAYEQYF.

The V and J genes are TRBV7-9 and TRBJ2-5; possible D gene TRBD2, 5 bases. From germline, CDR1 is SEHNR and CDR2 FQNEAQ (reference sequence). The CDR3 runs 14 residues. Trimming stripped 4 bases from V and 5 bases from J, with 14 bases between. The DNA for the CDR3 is TGTGCCAGCAGCTCTCCGTCGGGGATGGAGACCCAGTACTTC. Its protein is CASSSPSGMETQYF.

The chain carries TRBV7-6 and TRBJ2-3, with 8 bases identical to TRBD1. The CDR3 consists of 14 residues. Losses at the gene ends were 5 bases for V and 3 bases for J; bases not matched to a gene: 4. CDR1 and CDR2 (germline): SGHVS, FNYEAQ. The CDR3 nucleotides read TGTGCCAGCAGCCGCTGGACAGGGACAGATACGCAGTATTTT. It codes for CASSRWTGTDTQYF. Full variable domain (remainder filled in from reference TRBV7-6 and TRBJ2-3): GAGVSQSPRYKVTKRGQDVALRCDPISGHVSLYWYRQALGQGPEFLTYFNYEAQQDKSGLPNDRFSAERPEGSISTLTIQRTEQRDSAMYRCASSRWTGTDTQYFGPGTRLTVL.

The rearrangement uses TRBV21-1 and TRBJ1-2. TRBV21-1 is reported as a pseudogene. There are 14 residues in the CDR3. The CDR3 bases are TGTGCCAGCAGCAAACACGGGTTCGGCTATGGCTACACCTTC. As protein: CASSKHGFGYGYTF.

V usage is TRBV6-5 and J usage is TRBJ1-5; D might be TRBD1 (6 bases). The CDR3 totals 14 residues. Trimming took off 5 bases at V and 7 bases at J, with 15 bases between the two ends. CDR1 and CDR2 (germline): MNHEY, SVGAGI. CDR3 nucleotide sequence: TGTGCCAGCAGTCGCACAGGGTTCGGGCAGCCCCAGCATTTT. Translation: CASSRTGFGQPQHF.

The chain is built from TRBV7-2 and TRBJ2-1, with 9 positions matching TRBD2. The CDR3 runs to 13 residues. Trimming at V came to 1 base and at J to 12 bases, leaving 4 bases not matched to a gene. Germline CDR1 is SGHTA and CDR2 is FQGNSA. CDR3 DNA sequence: TGTGCCAGCAGCTTAGGAGGGACTAGCCTGCAGTTCTTC. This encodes CASSLGGTSLQFF.

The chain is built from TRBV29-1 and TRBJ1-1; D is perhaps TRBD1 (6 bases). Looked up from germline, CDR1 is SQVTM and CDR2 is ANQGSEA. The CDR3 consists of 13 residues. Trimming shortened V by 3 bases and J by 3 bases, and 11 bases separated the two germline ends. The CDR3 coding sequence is TGCAGCGTTGAGGACAGCGGGTACACTGAAGCTTTCTTT. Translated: CSVEDSGYTEAFF.

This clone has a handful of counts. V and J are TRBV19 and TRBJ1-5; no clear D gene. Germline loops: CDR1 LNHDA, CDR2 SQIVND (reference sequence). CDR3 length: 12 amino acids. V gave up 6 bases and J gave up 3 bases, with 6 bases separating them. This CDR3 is CASSWANQPQHF. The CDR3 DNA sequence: TGTGCCAGTAGCTGGGCCAATCAGCCCCAGCATTTT.

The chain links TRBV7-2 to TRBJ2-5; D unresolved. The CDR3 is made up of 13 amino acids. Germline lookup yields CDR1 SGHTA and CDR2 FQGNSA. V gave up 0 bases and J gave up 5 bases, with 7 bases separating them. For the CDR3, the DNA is TGTGCCAGCAGCTTAGCATCCTGGGAGACCCAGTACTTC. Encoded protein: CASSLASWETQYF.

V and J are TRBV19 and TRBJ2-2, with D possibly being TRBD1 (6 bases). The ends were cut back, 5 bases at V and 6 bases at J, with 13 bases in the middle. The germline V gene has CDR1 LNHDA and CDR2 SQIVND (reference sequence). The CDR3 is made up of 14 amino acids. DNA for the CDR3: TGTGCCAGTAGTTACAGGGTTAGCGCCGGGGAGCTGTTTTTT. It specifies CASSYRVSAGELFF.

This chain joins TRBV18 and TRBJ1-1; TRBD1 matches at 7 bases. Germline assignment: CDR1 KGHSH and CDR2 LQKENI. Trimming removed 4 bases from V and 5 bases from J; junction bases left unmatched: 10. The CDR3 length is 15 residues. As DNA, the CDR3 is TGTGCCAGCTCACTAACCACCGGGACAGAAACTGAAGCTTTCTTT. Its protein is CASSLTTGTETEAFF.

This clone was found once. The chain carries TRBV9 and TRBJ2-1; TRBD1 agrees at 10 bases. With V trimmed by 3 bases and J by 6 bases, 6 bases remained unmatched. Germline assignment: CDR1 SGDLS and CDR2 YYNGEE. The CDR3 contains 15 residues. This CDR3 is CASSDGDRGRNEQFF. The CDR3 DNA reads TGTGCCAGCAGCGACGGGGACAGGGGACGCAATGAGCAGTTCTTC.

The CDR3 region has the DNA TGTGCCAGCTCCTTTGGGGGGTATGGTACTGAAGCTTTCTTT. It is translated as CASSFGGYGTEAFF. The gene calls are TRBV27 and TRBJ1-1; D perhaps matches TRBD1 (5 bases). Germline assignment: CDR1 MNHEY and CDR2 SMNVEV (reference sequence). V shed 8 bases and J shed 5 bases, with 18 bases lying between them. This CDR3 contains 14 residues.

In DNA form, the CDR3 reads TGTGCCAGCAGTTTACCGAGTTTCGGGGCCGAGCAGTACTTC. Its translation: CASSLPSFGAEQYF. The V call is TRBV28, the J call TRBJ2-7; D could derive from TRBD1 or TRBD2 (5 bases each). The CDR3 extends over 14 amino acids. Germline V lookup: CDR1 MDHEN, CDR2 SYDVKM. V was pared by 2 bases and J by 6 bases, with 14 bases between.

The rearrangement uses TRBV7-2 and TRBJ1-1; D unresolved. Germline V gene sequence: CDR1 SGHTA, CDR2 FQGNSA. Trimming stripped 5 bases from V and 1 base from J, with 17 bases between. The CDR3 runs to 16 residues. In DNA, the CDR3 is TGTGCCAGCAGCCCGCCGCAGCGGAGCCAGAACACTGAAGCTTTCTTT. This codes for CASSPPQRSQNTEAFF.

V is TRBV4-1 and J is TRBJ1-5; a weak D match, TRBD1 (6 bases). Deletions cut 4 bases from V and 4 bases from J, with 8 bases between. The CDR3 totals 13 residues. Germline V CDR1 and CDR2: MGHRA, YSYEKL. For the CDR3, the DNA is TGCGCCAGCAGCCGGACAGAGAATCAGCCCCAGCATTTT. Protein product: CASSRTENQPQHF.

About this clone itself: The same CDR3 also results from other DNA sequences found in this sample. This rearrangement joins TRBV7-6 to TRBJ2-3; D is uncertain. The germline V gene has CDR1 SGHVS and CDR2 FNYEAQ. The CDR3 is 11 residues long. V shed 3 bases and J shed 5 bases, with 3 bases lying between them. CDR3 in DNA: TGTGCCAGCAGCTTTGGAGATACGCAGTATTTT. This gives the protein CASSFGDTQYF.

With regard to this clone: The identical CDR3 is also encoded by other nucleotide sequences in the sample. This chain's CDR3 is CASSVGGGNYEQYF. As DNA, the CDR3 is TGTGCCAGCAGCGTAGGAGGGGGGAACTACGAGCAGTACTTC. This chain links TRBV9 with TRBJ2-7; D tentatively reads TRBD1 or TRBD2 (6 bases each). The CDR3 contains 14 residues. Per germline, CDR1 SGDLS and CDR2 YYNGEE. V was clipped by 0 bases and J by 3 bases, with 10 bases between them.

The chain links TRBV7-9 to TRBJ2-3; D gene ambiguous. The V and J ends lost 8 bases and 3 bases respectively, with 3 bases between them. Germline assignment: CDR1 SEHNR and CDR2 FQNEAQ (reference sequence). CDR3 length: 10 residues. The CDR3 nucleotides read TGTGCCAGCGAAACAGATACGCAGTATTTT. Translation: CASETDTQYF.

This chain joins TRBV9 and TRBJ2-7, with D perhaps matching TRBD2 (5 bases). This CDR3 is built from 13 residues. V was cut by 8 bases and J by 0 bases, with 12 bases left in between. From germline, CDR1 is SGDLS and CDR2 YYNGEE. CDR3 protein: CASAPGTSYEQYF. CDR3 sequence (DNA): TGTGCCAGTGCGCCGGGAACCTCCTACGAGCAGTACTTC.

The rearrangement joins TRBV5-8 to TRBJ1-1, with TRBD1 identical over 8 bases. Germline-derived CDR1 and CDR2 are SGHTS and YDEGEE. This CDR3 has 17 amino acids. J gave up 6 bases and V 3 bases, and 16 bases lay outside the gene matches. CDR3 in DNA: TGTGCCAGCAGCTCGACGGGACAGGCCTCATCGGACGCTGAAGCTTTCTTT. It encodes CASSSTGQASSDAEAFF.

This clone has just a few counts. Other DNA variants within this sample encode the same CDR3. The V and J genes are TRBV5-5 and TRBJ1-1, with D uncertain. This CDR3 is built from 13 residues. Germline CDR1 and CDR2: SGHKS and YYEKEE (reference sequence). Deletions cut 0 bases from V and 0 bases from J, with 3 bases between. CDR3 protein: CASSLGMNTEAFF. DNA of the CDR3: TGTGCCAGCAGCTTGGGTATGAACACTGAAGCTTTCTTT. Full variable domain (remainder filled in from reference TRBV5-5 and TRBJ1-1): DAGVTQSPTHLIKTRGQQVTLRCSPISGHKSVSWYQQVLGQGPQFIFQYYEKEERGRGNFPDRFSARQFPNYSSELNVNALLLGDSALYLCASSLGMNTEAFFGQGTRLTVV.

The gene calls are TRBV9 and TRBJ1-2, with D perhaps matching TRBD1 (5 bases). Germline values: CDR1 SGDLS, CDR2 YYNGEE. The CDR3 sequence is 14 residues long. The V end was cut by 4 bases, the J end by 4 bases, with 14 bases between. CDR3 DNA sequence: TGTGCCAGCAGCCCCGGAGGGGCAGTCTATGGCTACACCTTC. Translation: CASSPGGAVYGYTF.

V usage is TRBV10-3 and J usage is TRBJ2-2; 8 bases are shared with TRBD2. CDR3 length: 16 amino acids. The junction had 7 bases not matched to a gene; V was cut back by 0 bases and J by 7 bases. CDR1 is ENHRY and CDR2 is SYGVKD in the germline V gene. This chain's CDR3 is CAISESTGGPIGELFF. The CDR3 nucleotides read TGTGCCATCAGTGAGTCGACGGGAGGGCCTATCGGGGAGCTGTTTTTT.

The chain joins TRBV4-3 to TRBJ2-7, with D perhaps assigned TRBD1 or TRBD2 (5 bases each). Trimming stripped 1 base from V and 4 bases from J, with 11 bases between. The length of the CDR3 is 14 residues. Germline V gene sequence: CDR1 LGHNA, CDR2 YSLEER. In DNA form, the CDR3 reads TGCGCCAGCAGCCAAGCCCAATGGGGGTACGAGCAGTACTTC. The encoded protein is CASSQAQWGYEQYF.

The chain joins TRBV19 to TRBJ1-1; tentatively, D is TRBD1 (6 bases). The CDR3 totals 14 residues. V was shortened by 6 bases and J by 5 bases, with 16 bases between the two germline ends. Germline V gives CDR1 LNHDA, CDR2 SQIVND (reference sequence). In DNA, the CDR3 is TGTGCCAGTAGGGACAGCGGAACCGGGACTGAAGCTTTCTTT. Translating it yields CASRDSGTGTEAFF.

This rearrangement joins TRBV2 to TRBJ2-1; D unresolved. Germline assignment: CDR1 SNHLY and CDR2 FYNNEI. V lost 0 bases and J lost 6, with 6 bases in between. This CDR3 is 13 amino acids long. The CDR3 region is CASSEAGGNEQFF. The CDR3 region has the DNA TGTGCCAGCAGTGAAGCGGGTGGCAATGAGCAGTTCTTC. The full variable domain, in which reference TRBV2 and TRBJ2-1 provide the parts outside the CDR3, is EPEVTQTPSHQVTQMGQEVILRCVPISNHLYFYWYRQILGQKVEFLVSFYNNEISEKSEIFDDQFSVERPDGSNFTLKIRSTKLEDSAMYFCASSEAGGNEQFFGPGTRLTVL.

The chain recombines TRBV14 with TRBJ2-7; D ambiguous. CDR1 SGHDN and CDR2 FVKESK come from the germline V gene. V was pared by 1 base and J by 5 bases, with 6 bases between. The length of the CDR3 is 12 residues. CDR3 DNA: TGTGCCAGCAGCCAAGTTACCCACGAGCAGTACTTC. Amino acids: CASSQVTHEQYF. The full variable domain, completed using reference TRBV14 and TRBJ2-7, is EAGVTQFPSHSVIEKGQTVTLRCDPISGHDNLYWYRRVMGKEIKFLLHFVKESKQDESGMPNNRFLAERTGGTYSTLKVQPAELEDSGVYFCASSQVTHEQYFGPGTRLTVT.

CDR3 DNA sequence: TGTGCCAGCAGCCCAGACTTCCCCAAGGAGACCCAGTACTTC. As protein: CASSPDFPKETQYF. This rearrangement joins TRBV6-1 to TRBJ2-5; D is uncertain. Germline lookup yields CDR1 MNHNS and CDR2 SASEGT. The length of the CDR3 is 14 residues. Trimming stripped 6 bases from V and 5 bases from J, with 16 bases between.